The 17 T cell receptor beta chains listed next were all sequenced from one sample in a study of Graves' ophthalmopathy and Graves' hyperthyroidism (dated by TCRdb to 2016 to 2018). TCRdb records Illumina HiSeq 2000 as the sequencer. TCR beta CDR3 regions were amplified from RNA transcripts for repertoire sequencing. HTBI primers and the Qiagen OneStep RT-PCR kit were used in a first-round RT-PCR, which was followed by a second-round multiplex PCR, size selection and purification. TCRdb trimmed the raw reads at Q25, called clones with MiXCR and kept productive beta chains. CDR3 protein duplicates are merged, each entry listing the most common genes and DNA. In this sample the table shows hundreds of thousands of distinct CDR3 sequences, over 20% of which occur a single time. The biggest ten clones account for approximately 7.7% of the sample. The source material was peripheral blood. The receptors were sampled from a woman in her late teens or twenties with stable Graves' hyperthyroidism. Some clones in this sample may be carry-over from other donors' samples. Donor details come from another sample of the same person, matched by shared clones.

This chain connects TRBV9 to TRBJ2-7, with 11 bases identical to TRBD2. V lost 6 bases and J lost 5; bases outside the gene matches: 13. This CDR3 comprises 16 residues. Germline V gives CDR1 SGDLS, CDR2 YYNGEE. This chain's CDR3 is CASTPTSGRYLDEQYF. For the CDR3, the DNA is TGTGCCAGCACCCCTACTAGCGGGAGATATTTGGACGAGCAGTACTTC.

The chain is built from TRBV29-1 and TRBJ1-2; perhaps TRBD1 as D (5 bases). Germline assignment: CDR1 SQVTM and CDR2 ANQGSEA. This CDR3 region has 13 residues. Trimming left V 4 bases short and J 8 bases short, with 17 bases between. CDR3 DNA sequence: TGCAGCGTTGGGGACCCTCGAGATCAAGGCTACACCTTC. Residues: CSVGDPRDQGYTF.

The chain uses TRBV5-1 and TRBJ1-6; D not resolved. Germline assignment: CDR1 SGHRS and CDR2 YFSETQ. The CDR3 contains 15 residues. Trimming left V 2 bases short and J 9 bases short, with 15 bases between. The CDR3 DNA reads as TGCGCCAGCAGCTTTATGCCGGGGTTTCGTTCACCCCTCCACTTT. This codes for CASSFMPGFRSPLHF.

The J gene is TRBJ2-5, the V gene TRBV20-1, with D possibly TRBD2 on 5 matching bases. V dropped 0 bases and J dropped 0 bases, with 11 bases sitting between them. The CDR3 totals 15 residues. Per the germline V gene, CDR1 is DFQATT and CDR2 is SNEGSKA (reference sequence). CDR3 sequence: CSARDPTGNQETQYF. The CDR3, as DNA: TGCAGTGCTAGAGACCCGACGGGGAACCAAGAGACCCAGTACTTC.

This clonotype was observed many times. The CDR3 here is CASRPLQGIYGYTF. The CDR3 region has the DNA TGTGCCAGCAGACCACTACAGGGGATCTATGGCTACACCTTC. The chain is built from TRBV2 and TRBJ1-2; TRBD1 aligns across 7 bases. The CDR3 loop spans 14 amino acids. Germline-derived CDR1 and CDR2 are SNHLY and FYNNEI. The V segment lost 6 bases and the J segment 4 bases; nucleotides outside the gene matches: 8.

V usage is TRBV6-2 or TRBV6-3 and J usage is TRBJ2-1; the D is unclear. This CDR3 is built from 11 residues. Trimming took 7 bases from V and 8 from J, leaving 9 bases between them. CDR1 and CDR2 (germline): MNHEY, SVGEGT. In DNA, the CDR3 is TGTGCCAGCACCGACGATGATGAGCAGTTCTTC. Protein: CASTDDDEQFF.

This clonotype has a count of ten or more. CDR3 sequence reads: CASSYYGSTEAFF. The DNA of the CDR3 is TGTGCCAGCAGTTACTACGGGAGCACTGAAGCTTTCTTT. The chain links TRBV6-5 to TRBJ1-1; D not resolved. Germline assignment: CDR1 MNHEY and CDR2 SVGAGI. V was pared by 1 base and J by 4 bases, with 7 bases between. The CDR3 length is 13 residues.

This clonotype was counted many times. CDR3 loop: CASSLSTEAFF. The CDR3 region has the DNA TGTGCCAGCAGTTTAAGCACTGAAGCTTTCTTT. The V call is TRBV12-3 or TRBV12-4, the J call TRBJ1-1, with D unresolved. CDR3 length: 11 amino acids. V was shortened by 2 bases and J by 4 bases, with 2 bases between the two germline ends.

This clonotype was observed many times. Mismatch with germline at one junction end may stem from a read error. The chain carries TRBV6-1 and TRBJ1-2, with TRBD1 as a possible D gene (6 bases). Germline V gene sequence: CDR1 MNHNS, CDR2 SASEGT. The CDR3 extends over 14 amino acids. CDR3 DNA sequence: TGTGCCAGCAGTGAAATGGGACAACCGTTCGCCCCCTACTTC. Residues: CASSEMGQPFAPYF.

This clonotype was counted at least ten times. The V gene is TRBV12-3 or TRBV12-4, the J gene TRBJ2-2; 7 bases are a match to TRBD1. J lost 5 bases, V lost 5 bases, and 5 bases had no gene match. The CDR3 length is 14 residues. The CDR3 here is CASSHGTATGELFF. In DNA form, the CDR3 reads TGTGCCAGCAGTCACGGGACAGCGACCGGGGAGCTGTTTTTT.

This chain joins TRBV30 and TRBJ1-1, with D hard to call. The CDR3 contains 13 residues. V was clipped by 2 bases and J by 0 bases, with 7 bases between them. Germline CDR1 is GTSNPN and CDR2 is SVGIG (reference sequence). This CDR3 reads CAWSRTVNTEAFF. As DNA, the CDR3 is TGTGCCTGGAGTAGGACGGTGAACACTGAAGCTTTCTTT. Together with reference TRBV30 and TRBJ1-1, the CDR3 gives the full variable domain: SQTIHQWPATLVQPVGSPLSLECTVEGTSNPNLYWYRQAAGRGLQLLFYSVGIGQISSEVPQNLSASRPQDRQFILSSKKLLLSDSGFYLCAWSRTVNTEAFFGQGTRLTVV.

This clonotype was counted a few times. V and J are TRBV11-1 and TRBJ2-2, with 10 nucleotides matching TRBD1. Germline trimming cut 5 bases from V and 3 bases from J; bases unmatched to any gene: 9. CDR1 is SGHAT, CDR2 FQDESV, per germline (reference sequence). The CDR3 totals 17 residues. CDR3 sequence: CASSPLTGGKDTGELFF. DNA for the CDR3: TGTGCCAGCAGCCCTCTGACAGGGGGCAAGGACACCGGGGAGCTGTTTTTT.

This clonotype was picked up many times. The V call is TRBV6-5, the J call TRBJ2-7, with unresolved D. V lost 0 bases to trimming and J lost 3 bases, with 9 bases between them. CDR3 size: 14 residues. CDR1 and CDR2 from the germline V gene are MNHEY and SVGAGI. The CDR3 loop reads CASSYSNSDYEQYF. Written as DNA, the CDR3 is TGTGCCAGCAGTTACTCGAACTCAGACTACGAGCAGTACTTC.

The rearrangement links TRBV6-1 to TRBJ1-2; D is possibly TRBD1 (6 bases). This CDR3 spans 15 amino acids. From germline, CDR1 is MNHNS and CDR2 SASEGT. With 5 bases removed from V and 7 bases from J, the gap between germline ends came to 20 bases. The CDR3 spells CASSTPTGKQRGYTF. CDR3 nucleotides: TGTGCCAGCAGTACGCCGACAGGTAAACAGCGTGGCTACACCTTC.

This clonotype appeared many times. The V call is TRBV2, the J call TRBJ2-7; D unresolved. Germline V gene lookup returns CDR1 SNHLY and CDR2 FYNNEI. Trimming took off 2 bases at V and 6 bases at J, with 5 bases between the two ends. The CDR3 has 11 amino acids. The CDR3 reads CASSEPAEQYF. In DNA, the CDR3 is TGTGCCAGCAGTGAACCGGCCGAGCAGTACTTC.

In its sample, this clonotype was seen many times. The V call is TRBV28, the J call TRBJ2-5; the match to TRBD1 covers 8 bases. CDR3 length: 15 amino acids. With 3 bases clipped from V and 3 bases from J, the junction kept 6 bases outside the gene matches. Germline assignment: CDR1 MDHEN and CDR2 SYDVKM. Written as DNA, the CDR3 is TGTGCCAGCAGTTTTCTCAGGGGGCGGGAAGAGACCCAGTACTTC. Protein sequence: CASSFLRGREETQYF. Using reference TRBV28 and TRBJ2-5 for the parts outside the CDR3, the full variable domain is DVKVTQSSRYLVKRTGEKVFLECVQDMDHENMFWYRQDPGLGLRLIYFSYDVKMKEKGDIPEGYSVSREKKERFSLILESASTNQTSMYLCASSFLRGREETQYFGPGTRLLVL.

The J gene is TRBJ2-7, the V gene TRBV2, with 7 bases fitting TRBD1. Germline V lookup: CDR1 SNHLY, CDR2 FYNNEI. The CDR3 spans 13 residues. Trimming removed 5 bases from V and 11 bases from J; junction bases left unmatched: 12. The chain's CDR3 is CASSYPGTDLKYF. In DNA, the CDR3 is TGTGCCAGCAGTTACCCGGGGACAGATCTGAAGTACTTC.